The rows below give T cell receptor beta chains drawn from one sample of a study of T cells in Graves' hyperthyroidism and ophthalmopathy. TCRdb analysed the multiplex PCR reads with MiXCR anew, one entry per CDR3 protein. The table has about 290,000 distinct CDR3 sequences, about an eighth seen once. The specimen sequenced was blood. These receptors were obtained from a middle-aged woman with Graves' hyperthyroidism. Each CDR3 is given with its conserved first and last residue. Each record gives: J gene, clone size, D gene, V gene, CDR3 DNA, CDR3 protein. The D gene is left open where the match is weak. Expanded clones are given a class, and other clones once, few, many or no size at all.

TRBJ2-7 | many | TRBD1 | TRBV27 | TGTGCCAGCAGTTTAGTGGACAGGGGCTACGAGCAGTACTTC | CASSLVDRGYEQYF
TRBJ1-2 | many | - | TRBV27 | TGTGCCAGCAGTTTAAGGGGGGACATCCTCACCTATGGCTACACCTTC | CASSLRGDILTYGYTF
TRBJ2-7 | few | TRBD1 | TRBV5-5 | TGTGCCAGCAGCCGGGGACAGTACGAGCAGTACTTC | CASSRGQYEQYF
TRBJ2-1 | - | - | TRBV7-8 | TGTGCCAGCAGCTTCCCAGGGTACAGTGAGCAGTTCTTC | CASSFPGYSEQFF
TRBJ1-5 | many | - | TRBV7-2 | TGTGCCAGCAGACCAGGATGGGGCGGCAATCAGCCCCAGCATTTT | CASRPGWGGNQPQHF
TRBJ2-6 | few | TRBD2 | TRBV5-4 | TGTGCCAGCAGCCAAGCAACTAGCGGGAGTGGCTCAGGGGCCAACGTCCTGACTTTC | CASSQATSGSGSGANVLTF
TRBJ2-7 | many | TRBD2 | TRBV20-1 | TGCAGTCCCGGGACTAGCGGGAGGTTCTACGAGCAGTACTTC | CSPGTSGRFYEQYF
TRBJ1-5 | many | TRBD1 | TRBV6-1 | TGTGCCAGCAGCAAAGACAGGGCCGGGCCTCAGCCCCAGCATTTT | CASSKDRAGPQPQHF
TRBJ2-1 | - | - | TRBV20-1 | TGCAGTGCCCGCGAGGACTACAATGAGCAGTTCTTC | CSAREDYNEQFF
TRBJ2-1 | many | TRBD2 | TRBV9 | TGTGCCAGCAGCGTAGGCGGGAGGACTAACTACAATGAGCAGTTCTTC | CASSVGGRTNYNEQFF
TRBJ2-7 | many | - | TRBV12-3/TRBV12-4 | TGTGCCAGCAGTTTCCAGGGCGCGTCCTACGAGCAGTACTTC | CASSFQGASYEQYF
TRBJ2-4 | few | TRBD1 | TRBV10-3 | TGTGCCATCAGTGAACGACAGGGCCAAAACATTCAGTACTTC | CAISERQGQNIQYF
TRBJ2-4 | - | - | TRBV11-2 | TGTGCCAGCAGCTCTAGTCTAGCCAAAAACATTCAGTACTTC | CASSSSLAKNIQYF
TRBJ1-1 | many | - | TRBV20-1 | TGCAGTCCGAGACTGACCAGGGGCACTGAAGCTTTCTTT | CSPRLTRGTEAFF
TRBJ1-6 | few | - | TRBV6-4 | TGTGCCAGCAGGGCGGACGGAAATTCACCCCTCCACTTT | CASRADGNSPLHF
TRBJ2-1 | many | - | TRBV5-1 | TGCGCCAGCAGCTCCCTCGGGCCTGAGCAGTTCTTC | CASSSLGPEQFF
TRBJ1-6 | many | TRBD1 | TRBV5-1 | TGCGCCAGCAGCTTGGACGGCAGGGGGCTTTCACCCCTCCACTTT | CASSLDGRGLSPLHF
TRBJ2-5 | many | TRBD1 | TRBV7-9 | TGTGCCAGCAGCCCAACAGGGGGCGACGAGACCCAGTACTTC | CASSPTGGDETQYF
TRBJ2-1 | many | TRBD2 | TRBV5-1 | TGCGCCAGCAGCTTGGTTGGGACTAGGAACAATGAGCAGTTCTTC | CASSLVGTRNNEQFF
TRBJ2-2 | - | TRBD2 | TRBV7-9 | TGTGCCAGCCCCCAGCGGGAGGGCCTGGGCACCGGGGAGCTGTTTTTT | CASPQREGLGTGELFF
TRBJ2-1 | many | - | TRBV19 | TGTGCCAGTAGTATAATCTGGGTAAACAATGAGCAGTTCTTC | CASSIIWVNNEQFF
TRBJ2-5 | many | - | TRBV20-1 | TGCAGTCCGAGGGGGAACCCACAAGAGACCCAGTACTTC | CSPRGNPQETQYF
TRBJ2-7 | few | - | TRBV3-1 | TGTGCCAGCAGCCACTTCGGCGGGACCCCCTACGAGCAGTACTTC | CASSHFGGTPYEQYF
TRBJ2-7 | many | - | TRBV5-1 | TGCGCCAGCAGCTTGAGTTGGAGCTCCTACGAGCAGTACTTC | CASSLSWSSYEQYF
TRBJ2-1 | many | TRBD2 | TRBV6-1 | TGTGCCAGCACCCACGAGGGGGGTAGCGGGAGGAATGAGCAGTTCTTC | CASTHEGGSGRNEQFF
TRBJ1-2 | few | TRBD1 | TRBV6-1 | TGTGCCAGCGTAGGGACAGGCTTAAACTATGGCTACACCTTC | CASVGTGLNYGYTF
TRBJ2-5 | few | - | TRBV5-1 | TGCGCCAGCAGCCCGGCAGGGTACGAGACCCAGTACTTC | CASSPAGYETQYF
TRBJ2-3 | many | - | TRBV12-3/TRBV12-4 | TGTGCCAGCAGTTTAGCGACGGTTCCAGATACGCAGTATTTT | CASSLATVPDTQYF
TRBJ2-7 | many | - | TRBV28 | TGTGCCAGCAGGGGACAATTCTACGAGCAGTACTTC | CASRGQFYEQYF
TRBJ2-5 | many | - | TRBV5-5 | TGTGCCAGCAGCTCCCTCGCATCAAGGGAGACCCAGTACTTC | CASSSLASRETQYF
TRBJ2-2 | few | - | TRBV12-3/TRBV12-4 | TGTGCCAGCAGTTTTAATCAGGCCGGGGAGCTGTTTTTT | CASSFNQAGELFF
TRBJ2-1 | once | TRBD2 | TRBV20-1 | TGCAGTGCTAGAGCTAGCGGGGCTTACAATGAGCAGTTCTTC | CSARASGAYNEQFF
TRBJ1-4 | many | - | TRBV2 | TGTGCCAGCAGTACTAATGAAAAACTGTTTTTT | CASSTNEKLFF
TRBJ2-4 | - | - | TRBV27 | TGTGCCAGCAGTTTATCAGGGACGGCCAAAAACATTCAGTACTTC | CASSLSGTAKNIQYF
TRBJ2-1 | many | - | TRBV7-6 | TGTGCCAGCAGCTTGGACATCCCGGGTAGCTCCTACAATGAGCAGTTCTTC | CASSLDIPGSSYNEQFF
TRBJ1-2 | many | - | TRBV29-1 | TGCAGCGTGGACAACTATGGCTACACCTTC | CSVDNYGYTF
TRBJ1-2 | many | - | TRBV18 | TGTGCCAGCTCACCGCAGGGGTTAAGCGACTATGGCTACACCTTC | CASSPQGLSDYGYTF
TRBJ2-3 | many | - | TRBV6-4 | TGTGCCAGCAGTGACTCCACTAGCACAGATACGCAGTATTTT | CASSDSTSTDTQYF
TRBJ1-2 | few | - | TRBV19 | TGTGCCAGTAGTCCCAGGGCAGGGGCTAACTATGGCTACACCTTC | CASSPRAGANYGYTF
TRBJ1-1 | many | - | TRBV27 | TGTGCCAGCAGTTTATCGAGCCTTTTGAACACTGAAGCTTTCTTT | CASSLSSLLNTEAFF
TRBJ1-1 | many | - | TRBV6-1 | TGTGCCAGCAGCAGGGGACGGACTGAAGCTTTCTTT | CASSRGRTEAFF
TRBJ2-1 | - | - | TRBV6-1 | TGTGCCAGCAGTTATGCCAGTAATGAGCAGTTCTTC | CASSYASNEQFF
TRBJ2-3 | - | - | TRBV10-3 | TGTGCCATCAGTGATTCCGGGCCTCTAGATACGCAGTATTTT | CAISDSGPLDTQYF
TRBJ1-6 | many | TRBD1 | TRBV2 | TGTGCCAGCAGTGGCGAGACAGGGGGAGGGTCACCCCTCCACTTT | CASSGETGGGSPLHF
TRBJ2-7 | - | - | TRBV7-9 | TGTGCCAGCAGTGATCCGGGACGGAGCTCCTACGAGCAGTACTTC | CASSDPGRSSYEQYF
TRBJ1-5 | few | TRBD1 | TRBV20-1 | TGCAGTGCTACCCAATCGGACAGGGACTTGCAGCCCCAGCATTTT | CSATQSDRDLQPQHF
TRBJ1-5 | many | - | TRBV20-1 | TGCAGTGCTAGAGATCCCATTGGGAATCAGCCCCAGCATTTT | CSARDPIGNQPQHF
TRBJ2-7 | many | - | TRBV5-6 | TGTGCCAGCAGCTTGTCCACCGGGATGTCCTACGAGCAGTACTTC | CASSLSTGMSYEQYF
TRBJ2-5 | many | TRBD1 | TRBV10-3 | TGTGCCATCGGACAGGATGGGGAGACCCAGTACTTC | CAIGQDGETQYF
TRBJ2-7 | few | TRBD2 | TRBV13 | TGTGCCAGCAGCCAGACTAGCGGTGAGCAGTACTTC | CASSQTSGEQYF
TRBJ2-5 | many | - | TRBV20-1 | TGCAGTGGAAGGCTTGGGGAGACCCAGTACTTC | CSGRLGETQYF
TRBJ1-6 | - | TRBD1 | TRBV7-2 | TGTGCCAGCAGGGTGGGAGGGACAGGGACACCCCTCCACTTT | CASRVGGTGTPLHF
TRBJ2-5 | many | TRBD2 | TRBV7-9 | TGTGCCAGCAGCCCGTTGACTAGCGGGCCCCAAGAGACCCAGTACTTC | CASSPLTSGPQETQYF